The T cell receptor (beta chain) under discussion was sequenced for a study of blood T cell repertoires in COVID-19. Study background: COVID-19 samples collected from the United States, Italy and Spain covered acute and convalescent phases. PBMCs, B-cell-depleted T cells, or T cells provided the cDNA or gDNA that made up the material.

This CDR3 spans 18 amino acids. CDR1 and CDR2 (germline): KGHSH, LQKENI. Between the trimmed V and J ends, which lost 2 bases and 1 base, there was a span of 20 bases. Per the authors' pipeline: By means of reference gene primer amplification, nucleated cell counts were estimated. The assay was immunoSEQ multiplex PCR, and TCRdb's table has in-frame clones only and misses some. V, J and clone size were drawn from that table, and D and trimming were deduced from the DNA. The sample records fewer than 200,000 clones, around 85% being singletons. The V call is TRBV18, the J call TRBJ2-5; maybe TRBD2 (7 bases). Sequencing used peripheral blood. The origin of this receptor is a man aged 45-65 years with active or convalescent COVID-19. In nucleotides, the CDR3 is TGTGCCAGCTCACCAAGGGGAGGGACGACAGGCGCCCAAGAGACCCAGTACTTC. Amino acid sequence: CASSPRGGTTGAQETQYF.